This is a list of T cell receptor beta chains from one sample in a study of T cells in localized non-small cell lung cancer. Data came from immunoSEQ multiplex PCR; TCRdb stores just in-frame clones and leaves some out. The table records roughly 13,000 clones, about 86% of them present only once. The sample consisted of peripheral blood, taken before any cancer treatment. The origin of the receptors is a male donor aged 60 or older with stage III lung adenocarcinoma. The CDR3 runs from the conserved cysteine through the conserved F or W. Fields, in order: D gene, J gene, clone size, V gene, CDR3 DNA, CDR3 protein. A D gene is named only where the DNA matches it firmly. Expanded clones get a size class; other rows say once, few or many, or leave the size out.

D: TRBD1
J: TRBJ2-5
size: once
V: TRBV9
DNA: TGTGCCAGCAGCTTCGGGACAGAAGAGACCCAGTACTTC
CDR3: CASSFGTEETQYF

D: -
J: TRBJ1-4
size: -
V: TRBV11-2
DNA: TGTGCCAGCAGCTTAGGACAGAGCAATGAAAAACTGTTTTTT
CDR3: CASSLGQSNEKLFF

D: -
J: TRBJ2-7
size: -
V: TRBV7-6
DNA: TGTGCCAGCAGCTTCAAGGGGTTTCAGCCTCACGAGCAGTACTTC
CDR3: CASSFKGFQPHEQYF

D: -
J: TRBJ1-6
size: -
V: TRBV7-9
DNA: TGTGCCAGCAGCCCCCAGATGGGGCGAAGGGGGGGTTCACCCCTCCACTTT
CDR3: CASSPQMGRRGGSPLHF

D: -
J: TRBJ2-1
size: -
V: TRBV20-1
DNA: TGCAGTGCTCTTCTAGGAACTGAGCAGTTCTTC
CDR3: CSALLGTEQFF

D: -
J: TRBJ1-1
size: -
V: TRBV19
DNA: TGTGCCACGCTCGGGACCAGGAACACTGAAGCTTTCTTT
CDR3: CATLGTRNTEAFF

D: TRBD1
J: TRBJ2-2
size: -
V: TRBV5-5
DNA: TGTGCCAGCAGCTTAACAGGGGGGACCGGGGAGCTGTTTTTT
CDR3: CASSLTGGTGELFF

D: -
J: TRBJ2-5
size: -
V: TRBV29-1
DNA: TGCAGCGTTGTGCGGCAGCGGGAGACCCAGTACTTC
CDR3: CSVVRQRETQYF

D: TRBD1
J: TRBJ1-1
size: -
V: TRBV19
DNA: TGTGCCAGTAGTTGGACAGGAATGAACACTGAAGCTTTCTTT
CDR3: CASSWTGMNTEAFF

D: -
J: TRBJ2-2
size: -
V: TRBV5-4
DNA: TGTGCCGTCGGGTCCACCGGGGAGCTGTTTTTT
CDR3: CAVGSTGELFF

D: -
J: TRBJ1-2
size: -
V: TRBV6-5
DNA: TGTGCCAGCAGTTACTCGGGCCGAGAGAACTATGGCTACACCTTC
CDR3: CASSYSGRENYGYTF

D: -
J: TRBJ2-3
size: -
V: TRBV29-1
DNA: TGCAGCGTTGGGGCCCGCACAGATACGCAGTATTTT
CDR3: CSVGARTDTQYF

D: -
J: TRBJ1-4
size: few
V: TRBV13
DNA: TGTGCCAGCAGCTCTCCTTCTAATGAAAAACTGTTTTTT
CDR3: CASSSPSNEKLFF

D: TRBD1
J: TRBJ2-2
size: once
V: TRBV14
DNA: TGTGCCAGCAGCCAAGTCCGGACAGGGGGCTCCGGGGAGCTGTTTTTT
CDR3: CASSQVRTGGSGELFF

D: -
J: TRBJ1-2
size: few
V: TRBV30
DNA: TGTGCCTGGAGTCGACAGTCGGGTGGCTACACCTTC
CDR3: CAWSRQSGGYTF

D: -
J: TRBJ1-6
size: -
V: TRBV5-4
DNA: TGTGCCAGCAGCAGATCAACAGGGTCGGGTAATTCACCCCTCCACTTT
CDR3: CASSRSTGSGNSPLHF

D: -
J: TRBJ2-3
size: -
V: TRBV4-1
DNA: TGCGCCAGCAGCGCCGCCTCGGTCACAGATACGCAGTATTTT
CDR3: CASSAASVTDTQYF

D: TRBD1
J: TRBJ1-6
size: -
V: TRBV5-8
DNA: TGTGCCAGCAGCTTGCGGGACAGGGGATCACCCCTCCACTTT
CDR3: CASSLRDRGSPLHF

D: TRBD2
J: TRBJ2-7
size: -
V: TRBV29-1
DNA: TGCAGCGTTATAGCGGGAGGCCGGCCCTACGAGCAGTACTTC
CDR3: CSVIAGGRPYEQYF

D: -
J: TRBJ2-5
size: -
V: TRBV5-4
DNA: TGTGCCAGCAGCCGACAGTTGAACCAAGAGACCCAGTACTTC
CDR3: CASSRQLNQETQYF

D: TRBD1
J: TRBJ1-2
size: -
V: TRBV4-2
DNA: TGTGCCAGCAGCTTGGAGACAGGGCCCTATGGCTACACCTTC
CDR3: CASSLETGPYGYTF

D: -
J: TRBJ1-5
size: -
V: TRBV30
DNA: TGTGCCTGGAGTGTAGACGGAAATCAGCCCCAGCATTTT
CDR3: CAWSVDGNQPQHF

D: -
J: TRBJ1-1
size: -
V: TRBV10-2
DNA: TGCGCCAGCAGTGACGGGGCAGTCGGCACTGAAGCTTTCTTT
CDR3: CASSDGAVGTEAFF

D: -
J: TRBJ2-3
size: -
V: TRBV5-1
DNA: TGCGCCAGCTCAGCGGGCCTACCCAGCACAGATACGCAGTATTTT
CDR3: CASSAGLPSTDTQYF

D: -
J: TRBJ2-2
size: -
V: TRBV5-1
DNA: TGCGCCAGCAGCTTGTACCAGAACACCGGGGAGCTGTTTTTT
CDR3: CASSLYQNTGELFF

D: -
J: TRBJ2-5
size: once
V: TRBV7-8
DNA: TGTGCCAGCACCCAGGGGGAGACCCAGTACTTC
CDR3: CASTQGETQYF

D: -
J: TRBJ2-5
size: -
V: TRBV29-1
DNA: TGCAGCGTTGTAGGGTTTGGCATGGAGACCCAGTACTTC
CDR3: CSVVGFGMETQYF

D: -
J: TRBJ1-4
size: -
V: TRBV6-5
DNA: TGTGCCAGCAGTCCGACGCACGCTAATGAAAAACTGTTTTTT
CDR3: CASSPTHANEKLFF

D: -
J: TRBJ1-1
size: -
V: TRBV30
DNA: TGTGCCTGGTCAGATGGGAACACTGAAGCTTTCTTT
CDR3: CAWSDGNTEAFF

D: -
J: TRBJ2-2
size: -
V: TRBV18
DNA: TGTGCCAGCTCACCTCCCGGGAACACCGGGGAGCTGTTTTTT
CDR3: CASSPPGNTGELFF

D: TRBD1
J: TRBJ2-1
size: -
V: TRBV19
DNA: TGTGCCAGTAAAGGGGCTGGGACAGGGCAGTTCTTC
CDR3: CASKGAGTGQFF

D: -
J: TRBJ2-3
size: -
V: TRBV14
DNA: TGTGCCAGCAGCCGGGAGACAGATACAGATACGCAGTATTTT
CDR3: CASSRETDTDTQYF

D: -
J: TRBJ1-5
size: medium-sized
V: TRBV19
DNA: TGTGCCAGTAGAGGGGGCAATCAGCCCCAGCATTTT
CDR3: CASRGGNQPQHF

D: -
J: TRBJ2-7
size: -
V: TRBV9
DNA: TGTGCCAGCAGCGTAGACGGTTGGACTCCGCACCGCTACGAGCAGTACTTC
CDR3: CASSVDGWTPHRYEQYF

D: TRBD2
J: TRBJ2-1
size: -
V: TRBV5-1
DNA: TGCGCCAGCGGACTAGCGGGCTCCTACAATGAGCAGTTCTTC
CDR3: CASGLAGSYNEQFF

D: TRBD1
J: TRBJ2-5
size: few
V: TRBV6-1
DNA: TGTGCCAGCAGTGAAGCGTTCGGCAGGGGGCAAGAGACCCAGTACTTC
CDR3: CASSEAFGRGQETQYF

D: -
J: TRBJ2-5
size: -
V: TRBV9
DNA: TGTGCCAGCAGCCCCAGGGGTCGGGGGCAAGAGACCCAGTACTTC
CDR3: CASSPRGRGQETQYF

D: TRBD1
J: TRBJ1-5
size: few
V: TRBV2
DNA: TGTGCCAGCAGCGAAAAGGGACAGCTAAATCAGCCCCAGCATTTT
CDR3: CASSEKGQLNQPQHF

D: TRBD1
J: TRBJ2-2
size: -
V: TRBV5-1
DNA: TGCGCCAGCAGCTGGACCGGGACAGGGACCGGGGAGCTGTTTTTT
CDR3: CASSWTGTGTGELFF

D: TRBD1
J: TRBJ2-3
size: -
V: TRBV15
DNA: TGTGCCACCGGACCGGGACAGGCGGGCACAGATACGCAGTATTTT
CDR3: CATGPGQAGTDTQYF

D: TRBD1
J: TRBJ2-6
size: few
V: TRBV10-1
DNA: TGCGCCAACGACCGGGACAGCCTCTCTGGGGCCAACGTCCTGACTTTC
CDR3: CANDRDSLSGANVLTF

D: -
J: TRBJ2-4
size: -
V: TRBV6-1
DNA: TGTGCCAGCAGTGAAGGGACTGGAGACAAAAACATTCAGTACTTC
CDR3: CASSEGTGDKNIQYF

D: TRBD2
J: TRBJ2-7
size: few
V: TRBV15
DNA: TGTGCCACCAGCCTTGGGGGGGGGTCTAGTTCACCCGGGCAGTACTTC
CDR3: CATSLGGGSSSPGQYF

D: TRBD2
J: TRBJ2-1
size: -
V: TRBV19
DNA: TGTGCCAGTAGTACCGGCCCACTAGCGGGATGGAATGAGCAGTTCTTC
CDR3: CASSTGPLAGWNEQFF

D: -
J: TRBJ1-1
size: -
V: TRBV7-2
DNA: TGTGCCAGCAGCTTCACCAGGGAGAACACTGAAGCTTTCTTT
CDR3: CASSFTRENTEAFF

D: -
J: TRBJ2-7
size: -
V: TRBV27
DNA: TGTGCCAGCAGTACCGACTACGAGCAGTACTTC
CDR3: CASSTDYEQYF

D: TRBD2
J: TRBJ2-5
size: once
V: TRBV5-1
DNA: TGCGCCAGCAGCTTGGGACTAGCGGAGACCCAGTACTTC
CDR3: CASSLGLAETQYF

D: TRBD1
J: TRBJ1-2
size: -
V: TRBV6-5
DNA: TGTGCCAGCAGCGCGGACAGGGCCGGCTACACCTTC
CDR3: CASSADRAGYTF

D: -
J: TRBJ2-5
size: -
V: TRBV19
DNA: TGTGCCAGTAGTATGGGCGGCGGAAGGACCCAGTACTTC
CDR3: CASSMGGGRTQYF

D: -
J: TRBJ1-1
size: few
V: TRBV10-3
DNA: TGTGCCATCACACAAAACACTGAAGCTTTCTTT
CDR3: CAITQNTEAFF